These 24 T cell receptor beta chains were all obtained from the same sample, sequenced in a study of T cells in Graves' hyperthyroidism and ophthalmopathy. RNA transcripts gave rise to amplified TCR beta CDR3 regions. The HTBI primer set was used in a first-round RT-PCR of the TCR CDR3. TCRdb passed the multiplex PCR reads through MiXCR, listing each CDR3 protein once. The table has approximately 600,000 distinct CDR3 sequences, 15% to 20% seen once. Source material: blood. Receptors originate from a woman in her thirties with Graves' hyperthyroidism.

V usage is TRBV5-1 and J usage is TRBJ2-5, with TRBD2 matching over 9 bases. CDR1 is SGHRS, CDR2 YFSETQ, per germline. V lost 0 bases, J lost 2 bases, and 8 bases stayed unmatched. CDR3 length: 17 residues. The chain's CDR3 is CASSLVLAGDEQETQYF. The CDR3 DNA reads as TGCGCCAGCAGCTTGGTTTTAGCGGGAGATGAACAAGAGACCCAGTACTTC.

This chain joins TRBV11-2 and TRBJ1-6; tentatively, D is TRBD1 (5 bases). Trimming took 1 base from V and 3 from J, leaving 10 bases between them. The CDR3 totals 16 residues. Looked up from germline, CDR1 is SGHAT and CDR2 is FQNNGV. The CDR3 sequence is CASSLGSGGYNSPLHF. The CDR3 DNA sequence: TGTGCCAGCAGCTTAGGTAGCGGGGGCTATAATTCACCCCTCCACTTT. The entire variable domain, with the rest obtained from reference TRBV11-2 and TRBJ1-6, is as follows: EAGVAQSPRYKIIEKRQSVAFWCNPISGHATLYWYQQILGQGPKLLIQFQNNGVVDDSQLPKDRFSAERLKGVDSTLKIQPAKLEDSAVYLCASSLGSGGYNSPLHFGNGTRLTVT.

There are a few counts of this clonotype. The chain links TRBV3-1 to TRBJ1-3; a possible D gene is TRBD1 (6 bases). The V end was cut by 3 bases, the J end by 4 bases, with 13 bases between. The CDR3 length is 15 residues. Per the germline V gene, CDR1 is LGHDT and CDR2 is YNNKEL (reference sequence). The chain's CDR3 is CASSHFDRPGNTIYF. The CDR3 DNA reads TGTGCCAGCAGCCATTTTGACAGGCCAGGAAACACCATATATTTT. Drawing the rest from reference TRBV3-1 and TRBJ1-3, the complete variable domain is DTAVSQTPKYLVTQMGNDKSIKCEQNLGHDTMYWYKQDSKKFLKIMFSYNNKELIINETVPNRFSPKSPDKAHLNLHINSLELGDSAVYFCASSHFDRPGNTIYFGEGSWLTVV.

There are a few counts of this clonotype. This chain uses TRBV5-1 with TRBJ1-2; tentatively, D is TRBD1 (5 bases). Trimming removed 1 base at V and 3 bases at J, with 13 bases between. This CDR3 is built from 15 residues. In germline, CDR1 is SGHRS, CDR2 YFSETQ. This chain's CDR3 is CASSLKWPGDYGYTF. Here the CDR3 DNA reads TGCGCCAGCAGCTTGAAGTGGCCGGGGGACTATGGCTACACCTTC. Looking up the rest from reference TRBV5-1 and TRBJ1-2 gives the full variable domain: KAGVTQTPRYLIKTRGQQVTLSCSPISGHRSVSWYQQTPGQGLQFLFEYFSETQRNKGNFPGRFSGRQFSNSRSEMNVSTLELGDSALYLCASSLKWPGDYGYTFGSGTRLTVV.

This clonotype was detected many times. In DNA, the CDR3 is TGCGCCAGCAGCTTGGCGGGACAGAGACCCGCAGATACGCAGTATTTT. Translation: CASSLAGQRPADTQYF. The rearrangement joins TRBV5-1 to TRBJ2-3; 7 bases map to TRBD1. The CDR3 has 16 amino acids. In germline, CDR1 is SGHRS, CDR2 YFSETQ. V was clipped by 0 bases and J by 4 bases; unmatched bases: 8.

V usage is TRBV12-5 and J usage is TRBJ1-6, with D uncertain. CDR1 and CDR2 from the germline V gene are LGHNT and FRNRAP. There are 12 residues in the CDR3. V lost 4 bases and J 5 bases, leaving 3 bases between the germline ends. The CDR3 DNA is TGTGCTAGTGGTTGGGATAATTCACCCCTCCACTTT. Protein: CASGWDNSPLHF.

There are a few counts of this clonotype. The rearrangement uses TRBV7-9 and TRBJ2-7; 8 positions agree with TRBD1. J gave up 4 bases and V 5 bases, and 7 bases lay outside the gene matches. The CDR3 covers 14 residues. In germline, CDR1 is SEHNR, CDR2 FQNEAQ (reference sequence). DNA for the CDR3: TGTGCCAGCAGCATCGGACAGGGCATTTACGAGCAGTACTTC. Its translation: CASSIGQGIYEQYF.

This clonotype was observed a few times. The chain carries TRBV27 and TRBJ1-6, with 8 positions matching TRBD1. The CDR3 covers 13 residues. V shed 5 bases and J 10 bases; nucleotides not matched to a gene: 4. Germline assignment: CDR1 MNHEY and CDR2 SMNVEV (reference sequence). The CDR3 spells CASSPGGVSPLHF. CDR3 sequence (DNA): TGTGCCAGCAGTCCAGGGGGCGTATCACCCCTCCACTTT.

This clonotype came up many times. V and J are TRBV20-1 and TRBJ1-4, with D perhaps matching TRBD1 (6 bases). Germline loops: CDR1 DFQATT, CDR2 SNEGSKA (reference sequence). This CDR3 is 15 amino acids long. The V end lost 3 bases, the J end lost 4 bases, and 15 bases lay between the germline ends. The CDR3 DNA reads TGCAGTGCTAGGGACAGAGCGCGTAGTAATGAAAAACTGTTTTTT. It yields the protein CSARDRARSNEKLFF.

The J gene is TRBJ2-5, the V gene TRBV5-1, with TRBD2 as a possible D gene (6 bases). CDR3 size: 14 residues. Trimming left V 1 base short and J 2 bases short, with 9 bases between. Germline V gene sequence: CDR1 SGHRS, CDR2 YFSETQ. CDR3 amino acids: CASSLYGSQETQYF. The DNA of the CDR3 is TGCGCCAGCAGCTTGTACGGGAGTCAAGAGACCCAGTACTTC.

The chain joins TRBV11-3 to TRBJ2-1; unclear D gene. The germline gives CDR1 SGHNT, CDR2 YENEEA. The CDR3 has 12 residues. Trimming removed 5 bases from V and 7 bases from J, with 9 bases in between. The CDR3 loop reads CASSPDRNEQFF. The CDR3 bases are TGTGCCAGCAGCCCTGATCGGAATGAGCAGTTCTTC.

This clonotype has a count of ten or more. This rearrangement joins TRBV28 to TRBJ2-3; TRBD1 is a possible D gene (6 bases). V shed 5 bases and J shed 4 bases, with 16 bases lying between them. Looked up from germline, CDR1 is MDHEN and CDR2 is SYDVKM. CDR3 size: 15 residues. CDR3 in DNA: TGTGCCAGCAGTCCTCAGGGGAAGTTGGCAGATACGCAGTATTTT. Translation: CASSPQGKLADTQYF.

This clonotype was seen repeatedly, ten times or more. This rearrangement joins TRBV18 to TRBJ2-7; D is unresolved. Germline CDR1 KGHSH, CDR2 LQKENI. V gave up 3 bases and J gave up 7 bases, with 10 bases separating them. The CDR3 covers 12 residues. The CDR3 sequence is CASSPRPLEQYF. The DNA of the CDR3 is TGTGCCAGCTCACCCCGCCCCCTAGAGCAGTACTTC.

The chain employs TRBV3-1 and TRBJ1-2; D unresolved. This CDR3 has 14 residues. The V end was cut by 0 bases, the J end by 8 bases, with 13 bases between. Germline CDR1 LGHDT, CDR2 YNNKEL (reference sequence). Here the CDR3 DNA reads TGTGCCAGCAGCCAAGATCTGGGAGGGCACGGCTACACCTTC. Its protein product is CASSQDLGGHGYTF.

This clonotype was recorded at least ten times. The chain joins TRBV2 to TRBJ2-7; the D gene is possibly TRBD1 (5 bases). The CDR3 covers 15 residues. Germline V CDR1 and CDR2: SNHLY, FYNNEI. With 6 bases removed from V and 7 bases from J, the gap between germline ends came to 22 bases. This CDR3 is CASRTTDPRPGEQYF. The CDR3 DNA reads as TGTGCCAGCAGAACGACAGACCCACGCCCAGGGGAGCAGTACTTC.

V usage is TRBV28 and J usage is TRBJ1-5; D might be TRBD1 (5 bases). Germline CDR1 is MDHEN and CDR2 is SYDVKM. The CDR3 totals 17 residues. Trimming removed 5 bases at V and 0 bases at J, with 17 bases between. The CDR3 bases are TGTGCCAGCAGTCTACCGGGACGGAGATATAGCAATCAGCCCCAGCATTTT. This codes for CASSLPGRRYSNQPQHF.

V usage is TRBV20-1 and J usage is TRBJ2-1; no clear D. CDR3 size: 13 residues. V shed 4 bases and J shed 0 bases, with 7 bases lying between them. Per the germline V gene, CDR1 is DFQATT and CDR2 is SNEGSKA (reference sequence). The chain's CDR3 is CSATKNSYNEQFF. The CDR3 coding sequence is TGCAGTGCTACGAAGAACTCCTACAATGAGCAGTTCTTC.

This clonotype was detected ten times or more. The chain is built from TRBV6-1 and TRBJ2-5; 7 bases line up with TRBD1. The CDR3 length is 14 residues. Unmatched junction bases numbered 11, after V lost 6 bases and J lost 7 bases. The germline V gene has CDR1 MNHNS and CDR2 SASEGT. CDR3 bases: TGTGCCAGCAGCACTCACAGGGGCCTGGGGACCCAGTACTTC. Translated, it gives CASSTHRGLGTQYF.

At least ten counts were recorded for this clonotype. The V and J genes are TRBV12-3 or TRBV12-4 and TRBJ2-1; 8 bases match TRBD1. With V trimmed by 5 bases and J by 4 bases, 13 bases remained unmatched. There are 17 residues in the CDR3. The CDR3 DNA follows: TGTGCCAGCAGTCATACCCCCGGGACAGGTGCTTACAATGAGCAGTTCTTC. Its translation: CASSHTPGTGAYNEQFF.

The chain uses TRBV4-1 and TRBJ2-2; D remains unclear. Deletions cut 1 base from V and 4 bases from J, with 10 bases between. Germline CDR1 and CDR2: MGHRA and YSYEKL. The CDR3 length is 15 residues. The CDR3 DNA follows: TGCGCCAGCAGCCAAGTCCTCATCTTCACCGGGGAGCTGTTTTTT. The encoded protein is CASSQVLIFTGELFF.

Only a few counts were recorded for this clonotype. The CDR3 sequence is CASSTGAGGPYRELFF. CDR3 DNA sequence: TGTGCCAGCAGCACGGGAGCGGGAGGGCCTTATAGGGAGCTGTTTTTT. The genes are TRBV28 and TRBJ2-2; 10 positions match TRBD2. This CDR3 contains 16 residues. V lost 6 bases, J lost 9 bases, and 13 bases stayed unmatched. Germline V CDR1 and CDR2: MDHEN, SYDVKM.

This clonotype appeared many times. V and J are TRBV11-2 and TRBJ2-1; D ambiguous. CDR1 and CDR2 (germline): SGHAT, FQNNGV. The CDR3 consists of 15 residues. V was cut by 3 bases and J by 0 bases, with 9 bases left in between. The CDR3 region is CASSFSVSSYNEQFF. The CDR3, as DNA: TGTGCCAGCAGCTTCTCAGTTAGCTCCTACAATGAGCAGTTCTTC.

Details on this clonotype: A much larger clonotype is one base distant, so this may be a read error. The CDR3 nucleotides are TGTGCCAGCAGTGAGAGCGGGACCACAGATACGCAGTATTTT. Amino acid sequence: CASSESGTTDTQYF. This rearrangement joins TRBV6-1 to TRBJ2-3; the match to TRBD2 covers 7 bases. The V and J ends lost 3 bases and 2 bases, in that order; junction bases with no gene match: 2. The CDR3 is 14 residues long. Germline CDR1 and CDR2: MNHNS and SASEGT.

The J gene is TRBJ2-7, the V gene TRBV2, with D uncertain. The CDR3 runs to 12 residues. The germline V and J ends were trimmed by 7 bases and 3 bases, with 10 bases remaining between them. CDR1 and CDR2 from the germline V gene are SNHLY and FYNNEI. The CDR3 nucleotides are TGTGCCAGCACCCGACAAGACTACGAGCAGTACTTC. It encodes CASTRQDYEQYF.